This TCR beta chain was sequenced in a study of blood T cell repertoires in COVID-19. Looked up from germline, CDR1 is LGHDT and CDR2 is YNNKEL (reference sequence). The CDR3 is made up of 15 amino acids. Trimming took off 4 bases at V and 0 bases at J, with 10 bases between the two ends. The method was immunoSEQ multiplex PCR; TCRdb's version includes in-frame clones alone and lacks a portion of them. In the table there are roughly 100,000 clones, 70% to 85% of which are singletons. The table lists this clone with a count of one. Specimen: peripheral blood. The clonotype comes from a man in his 70s with acute or convalescent COVID-19. The rearrangement links TRBV3-1 (or the pseudogene TRBV3-2) to TRBJ2-1; maybe TRBD1 (6 bases). CDR3 residues: CASSLPQGSYNEQFF. CDR3 in DNA: TGTGCCAGCAGCCTCCCACAGGGCTCCTACAATGAGCAGTTCTTC.